The 19 T cell receptor beta chains below were found in one sample sequenced in a study of cytomegalovirus exposure and HLA in healthy donors. Clones were read by immunoSEQ multiplex PCR, and TCRdb kept only the in-frame ones, dropping some. The table records 120,000 or so clones, 89% of them present only once. Sequencing was done on a sample of PBMCs. These receptor sequences come from a woman aged 18-29 years in good health and CMV-seronegative.

V and J are TRBV30 and TRBJ1-1; D gene unclear. The CDR3 loop spans 14 amino acids. Germline CDR1 GTSNPN, CDR2 SVGIG (reference sequence). V lost 0 bases and J lost 5, with 13 bases in between. The CDR3 sequence: CAWSVLERGTEAFF. The CDR3 DNA is TGTGCCTGGAGTGTACTTGAACGGGGTACTGAAGCTTTCTTT.

J is TRBJ1-4 and V is TRBV21-1. TRBV21-1 is a listed pseudogene. The length of the CDR3 is 16 residues. Here the CDR3 reads CASSKISPCGDEKLFF. CDR3 in DNA: TGTGCCAGCAGCAAGATCAGCCCCTGCGGGGATGAAAAACTGTTTTTT.

V usage is TRBV5-1 and J usage is TRBJ2-1, with D perhaps matching TRBD1 (6 bases). Trimming pared 2 bases from V and 3 bases from J, leaving 9 bases between. Germline V gene data show CDR1 as SGHRS and CDR2 as YFSETQ. This CDR3 is 14 amino acids long. The CDR3 reads CASSFGQNYNEQFF. The CDR3 DNA reads TGCGCCAGCAGCTTTGGACAGAACTACAATGAGCAGTTCTTC. Full variable domain (rest looked up from reference TRBV5-1 and TRBJ2-1): KAGVTQTPRYLIKTRGQQVTLSCSPISGHRSVSWYQQTPGQGLQFLFEYFSETQRNKGNFPGRFSGRQFSNSRSEMNVSTLELGDSALYLCASSFGQNYNEQFFGPGTRLTVL.

The chain joins TRBV18 to TRBJ2-7, with a possible D match to TRBD2 (5 bases). Germline assignment: CDR1 KGHSH and CDR2 LQKENI. Trimming left V 3 bases short and J 7 bases short, with 10 bases between. CDR3 length: 12 residues. The CDR3 DNA sequence: TGTGCCAGCTCACCTCGTTCGGGAGAGCAGTACTTC. Protein: CASSPRSGEQYF.

The V call is TRBV15, the J call TRBJ1-4, with D perhaps matching TRBD1 (6 bases). V gave up 6 bases and J gave up 2 bases, with 13 bases separating them. This CDR3 has 15 amino acids. Looked up from germline, CDR1 is LNHNV and CDR2 is YYDKDF (reference sequence). The CDR3 spells CATRVDRRTNEKLFF. The CDR3 region has the DNA TGTGCCACCAGAGTTGACAGGCGGACTAATGAAAAACTGTTTTTT.

The rearrangement joins TRBV30 to TRBJ2-2, with D hard to call. Trimming stripped 4 bases from V and 8 bases from J, with 8 bases between. The CDR3 has 11 residues. Germline assignment: CDR1 GTSNPN and CDR2 SVGIG (reference sequence). CDR3 amino acids: CAWNIAGELFF. The CDR3 region has the DNA TGTGCCTGGAACATTGCTGGGGAGCTGTTTTTT. Full variable domain (remainder filled in from reference TRBV30 and TRBJ2-2): SQTIHQWPATLVQPVGSPLSLECTVEGTSNPNLYWYRQAAGRGLQLLFYSVGIGQISSEVPQNLSASRPQDRQFILSSKKLLLSDSGFYLCAWNIAGELFFGEGSRLTVL.

CDR3 loop: CASSPGGQTQYF. DNA of the CDR3: TGTGCCAGCAGCCCCGGGGGACAGACCCAGTACTTC. The V gene is TRBV7-2, the J gene TRBJ2-5; D may be TRBD2 (6 bases). Germline assignment: CDR1 SGHTA and CDR2 FQGNSA. This CDR3 is 12 amino acids long. V shed 5 bases and J shed 6 bases, with 10 bases lying between them.

This clone was picked up one time. The gene calls are TRBV28 and TRBJ1-5; 8 bases are a match to TRBD1. The CDR3 runs 15 residues. Germline CDR1 MDHEN, CDR2 SYDVKM. V dropped 6 bases and J dropped 3; count of bases not matched to a gene: 7. CDR3 nucleotide sequence: TGTGCCAGCAGACCCACGGGACAGGACAATCAGCCCCAGCATTTT. Amino acids: CASRPTGQDNQPQHF.

This clone was detected a few times. V usage is TRBV4-2 and J usage is TRBJ2-5; 7 bases match TRBD1. Unmatched junction bases numbered 12, after V lost 0 bases and J lost 5 bases. The CDR3 is 17 amino acids. From germline, CDR1 is LGHNA and CDR2 YNFKEQ. The CDR3 DNA sequence: TGTGCCAGCAGCCAAGATAGGGTGACAGGGTTTCGGGAGACCCAGTACTTC. Its translation: CASSQDRVTGFRETQYF.

This sequence joins TRBV10-3 and TRBJ1-2; possibly TRBD1 for D (6 bases). The germline gives CDR1 ENHRY, CDR2 SYGVKD. The CDR3 extends over 15 amino acids. Trimming removed 6 bases from V and 5 bases from J, with 19 bases in between. CDR3 amino acids: CAIRRSGELDYGYTF. The CDR3 region has the DNA TGTGCCATCAGGAGGTCAGGGGAATTGGATTATGGCTACACCTTC.

The chain employs TRBV6-5 and TRBJ2-7; perhaps TRBD1 as D (6 bases). The CDR3 is 16 residues long. Trimming left V 0 bases short and J 3 bases short, with 15 bases between. Germline V lookup: CDR1 MNHEY, CDR2 SVGAGI. The CDR3 DNA follows: TGTGCCAGCAGTTACTCCCCCTCGGACAGAAACTACGAGCAGTACTTC. Its protein product is CASSYSPSDRNYEQYF.

This chain links TRBV27 with TRBJ2-2; TRBD2 aligns across 7 bases. Trimming took 3 bases from V and 9 from J; bases not matched to a gene: 7. CDR1 MNHEY and CDR2 SMNVEV come from the germline V gene (reference sequence). The CDR3 runs to 14 residues. CDR3 DNA: TGTGCCAGCAGTTTTTCCCGGGAGGAGCGGGAGCTGTTTTTT. Translated, it gives CASSFSREERELFF.

The V call is TRBV18, the J call TRBJ2-1; tentative D call: TRBD2 (6 bases). V lost 2 bases and J 2 bases, leaving 13 bases between the germline ends. Germline lookup yields CDR1 KGHSH and CDR2 LQKENI. The CDR3 spans 16 residues. The CDR3 DNA reads as TGTGCCAGCTCACCATTGGAGGGACCCACCTACAATGAGCAGTTCTTC. Translated: CASSPLEGPTYNEQFF.

The V and J genes are TRBV6-6 and TRBJ1-5; D may be TRBD1 (6 bases). Germline loops: CDR1 MNHNY, CDR2 SVGAGI (reference sequence). The V end was cut by 4 bases, the J end by 3 bases, with 10 bases between. This CDR3 spans 14 amino acids. The CDR3 loop is CASSSDRFNQPQHF. CDR3 DNA sequence: TGTGCCAGCAGTTCGGACAGATTCAATCAGCCCCAGCATTTT.

This chain links TRBV10-2 with TRBJ1-1, with D uncertain. The CDR3 covers 11 residues. Trimming removed 8 bases at V and 10 bases at J, with 14 bases between. Germline loops: CDR1 WSHSY, CDR2 SAAADI. The CDR3 DNA follows: TGCGCCAGCGTAACCTCTACGAGAGCTTTCTTT. Amino acids: CASVTSTRAFF.

This rearrangement joins TRBV15 to TRBJ2-3; the D gene is possibly TRBD1 (6 bases). Looked up from germline, CDR1 is LNHNV and CDR2 is YYDKDF (reference sequence). V lost 0 bases to trimming and J lost 0 bases, with 13 bases between them. The CDR3 totals 17 residues. The CDR3 reads CATSRDLSGHSTDTQYF. CDR3 coding DNA: TGTGCCACCAGCAGAGATCTTTCGGGACATAGCACAGATACGCAGTATTTT.

This chain uses TRBV28 with TRBJ1-4; D may be TRBD1 (6 bases). The CDR3 covers 14 residues. Germline V gene sequence: CDR1 MDHEN, CDR2 SYDVKM. With 8 bases removed from V and 8 bases from J, the gap between germline ends came to 18 bases. The CDR3 sequence: CASYGDGGPEKLFF. CDR3 nucleotide sequence: TGTGCCAGCTACGGGGATGGGGGCCCAGAAAAACTGTTTTTT.

This clone was seen only once. The CDR3: CASSLIRDSGYTF. In nucleotides, the CDR3 is TGTGCCAGCAGTCTCATCCGGGACTCTGGCTACACCTTC. The chain couples TRBV6-5 to TRBJ1-2, with D maybe TRBD1 (5 bases). With 5 bases removed from V and 7 bases from J, the gap between germline ends came to 14 bases. Germline CDR1 MNHEY, CDR2 SVGAGI. CDR3 length: 13 residues.

The chain links TRBV10-3 to TRBJ2-7, with TRBD1 identical over 7 bases. The CDR3 contains 14 residues. After removal of 6 bases from V and 3 bases from J, the junction contained 8 bases not matched to a gene. The germline CDR1 and CDR2 sequences are ENHRY and SYGVKD. The CDR3 DNA is TGTGCCATCAGGAATGACAGGGCAAACTACGAGCAGTACTTC. It is translated as CAIRNDRANYEQYF.